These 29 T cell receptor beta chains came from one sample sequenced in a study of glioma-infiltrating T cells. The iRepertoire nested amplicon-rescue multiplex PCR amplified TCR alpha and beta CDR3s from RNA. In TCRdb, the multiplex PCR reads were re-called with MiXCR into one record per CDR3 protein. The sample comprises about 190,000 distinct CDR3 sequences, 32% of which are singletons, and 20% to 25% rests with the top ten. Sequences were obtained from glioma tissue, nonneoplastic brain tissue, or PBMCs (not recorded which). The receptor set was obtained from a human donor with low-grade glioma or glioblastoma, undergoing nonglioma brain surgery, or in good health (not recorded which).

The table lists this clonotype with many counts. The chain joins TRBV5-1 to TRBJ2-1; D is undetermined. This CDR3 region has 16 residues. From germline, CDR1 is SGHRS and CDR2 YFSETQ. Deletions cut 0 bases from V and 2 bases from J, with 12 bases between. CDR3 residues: CASSLGQLGPYNEQFF. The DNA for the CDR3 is TGCGCCAGCAGCTTGGGCCAGTTGGGCCCCTACAATGAGCAGTTCTTC.

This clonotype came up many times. The CDR3 is CASSYDRFQGANTEAFF. The CDR3, as DNA: TGTGCCAGCAGTTACGACAGGTTTCAAGGGGCGAACACTGAAGCTTTCTTT. The chain has TRBV6-2 or TRBV6-3 and TRBJ1-1, with D possibly matching TRBD1 (6 bases). This CDR3 spans 17 amino acids. V lost 2 bases, J lost 1 base, and 17 bases lay in between. Germline V lookup: CDR1 MNHEY, CDR2 SVGEGT.

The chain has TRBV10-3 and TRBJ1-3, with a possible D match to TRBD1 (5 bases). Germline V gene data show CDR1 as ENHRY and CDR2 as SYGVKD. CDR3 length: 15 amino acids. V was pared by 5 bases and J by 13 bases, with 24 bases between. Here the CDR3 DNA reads TGTGCCATCAGTCGACAGAGAGAGGCTGGAAACGCAATATATTTT. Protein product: CAISRQREAGNAIYF.

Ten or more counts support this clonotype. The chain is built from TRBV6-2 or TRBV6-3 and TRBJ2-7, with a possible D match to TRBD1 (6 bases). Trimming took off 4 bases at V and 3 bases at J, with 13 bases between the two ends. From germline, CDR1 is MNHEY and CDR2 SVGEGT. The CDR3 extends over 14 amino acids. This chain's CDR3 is CASSFSGTLYEQYF. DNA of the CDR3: TGTGCCAGCAGTTTCTCCGGGACACTCTACGAGCAGTACTTC.

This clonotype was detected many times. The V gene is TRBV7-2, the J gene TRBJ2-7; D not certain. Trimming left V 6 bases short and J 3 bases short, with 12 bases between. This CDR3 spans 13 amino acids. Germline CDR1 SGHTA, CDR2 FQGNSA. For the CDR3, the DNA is TGTGCCAGCAGAGACACGACCCACTACGAGCAGTACTTC. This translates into CASRDTTHYEQYF.

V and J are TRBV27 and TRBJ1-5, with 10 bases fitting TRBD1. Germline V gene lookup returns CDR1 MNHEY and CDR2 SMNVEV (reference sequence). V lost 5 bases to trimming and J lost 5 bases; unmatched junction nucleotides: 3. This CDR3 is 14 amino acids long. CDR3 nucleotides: TGTGCCAGCAGTGGGGGGACAGGGGATCAGCCCCAGCATTTT. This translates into CASSGGTGDQPQHF.

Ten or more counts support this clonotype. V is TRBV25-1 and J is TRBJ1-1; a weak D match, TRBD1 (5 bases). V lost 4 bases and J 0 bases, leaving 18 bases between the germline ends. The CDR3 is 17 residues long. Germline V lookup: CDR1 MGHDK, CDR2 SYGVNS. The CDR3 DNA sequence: TGTGCCAGCAGTGGATTGGACTGGGGCATTATGAACACTGAAGCTTTCTTT. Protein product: CASSGLDWGIMNTEAFF.

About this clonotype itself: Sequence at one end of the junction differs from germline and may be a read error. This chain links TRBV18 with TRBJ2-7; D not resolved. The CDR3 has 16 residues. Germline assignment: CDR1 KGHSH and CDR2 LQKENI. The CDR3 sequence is CASSSPGGRANIEQYF. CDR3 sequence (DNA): TGTGCCAGCTCATCACCGGGCGGAAGGGCCAATATCGAGCAGTACTTC.

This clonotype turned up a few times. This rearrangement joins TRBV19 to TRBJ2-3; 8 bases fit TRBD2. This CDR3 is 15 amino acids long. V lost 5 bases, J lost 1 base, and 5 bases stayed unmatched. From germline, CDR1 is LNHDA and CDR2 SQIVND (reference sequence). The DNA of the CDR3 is TGTGCCAGTAGTGTTAGCGGGGCCCGCACAGATACGCAGTATTTT. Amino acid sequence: CASSVSGARTDTQYF.

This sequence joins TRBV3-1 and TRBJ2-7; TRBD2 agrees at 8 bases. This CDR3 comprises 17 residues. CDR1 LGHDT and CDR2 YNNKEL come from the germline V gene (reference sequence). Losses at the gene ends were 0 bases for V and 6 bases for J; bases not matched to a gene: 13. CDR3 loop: CASSQEGIRLAGSEQYF. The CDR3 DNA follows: TGTGCCAGCAGCCAAGAAGGGATTAGGCTAGCGGGCTCCGAGCAGTACTTC.

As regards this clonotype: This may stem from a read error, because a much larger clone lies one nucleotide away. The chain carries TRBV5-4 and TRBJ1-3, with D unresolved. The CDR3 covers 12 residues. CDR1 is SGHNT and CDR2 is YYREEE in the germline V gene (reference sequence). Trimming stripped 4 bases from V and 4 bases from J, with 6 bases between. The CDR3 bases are TGTGCCAGCAGCATGGGGGGAAACACCATATATTTT. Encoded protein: CASSMGGNTIYF.

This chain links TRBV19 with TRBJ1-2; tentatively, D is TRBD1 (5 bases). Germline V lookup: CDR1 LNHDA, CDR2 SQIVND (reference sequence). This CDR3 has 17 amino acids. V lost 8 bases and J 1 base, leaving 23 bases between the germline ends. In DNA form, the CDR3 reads TGTGCCAGTGGCCGCGTACAGGACTACGTTCTTAACTATGGCTACACCTTC. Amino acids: CASGRVQDYVLNYGYTF.

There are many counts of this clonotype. This CDR3 reads CSVPGTGTAFF. DNA for the CDR3: TGCAGCGTTCCCGGGACAGGTACTGCTTTCTTT. This chain uses TRBV29-1 with TRBJ1-1; 8 positions agree with TRBD1. CDR1 is SQVTM, CDR2 ANQGSEA, per germline. The CDR3 extends over 11 amino acids. V was pared by 5 bases and J by 11 bases, with 7 bases of the junction left unmatched.

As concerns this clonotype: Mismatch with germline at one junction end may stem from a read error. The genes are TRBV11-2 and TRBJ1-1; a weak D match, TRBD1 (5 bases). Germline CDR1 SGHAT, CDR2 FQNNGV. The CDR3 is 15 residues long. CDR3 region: CASSSTYRSNTEAFF. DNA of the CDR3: TGTGCCAGCAGCTCGACTTACAGGAGCAACACTGAGGCTTTCTTT.

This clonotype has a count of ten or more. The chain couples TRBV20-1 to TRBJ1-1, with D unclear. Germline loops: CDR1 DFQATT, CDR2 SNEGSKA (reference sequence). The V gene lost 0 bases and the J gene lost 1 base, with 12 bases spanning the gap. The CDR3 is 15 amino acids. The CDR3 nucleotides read TGCAGTGCTAGAGAGTCCTGGTGGGGGAACACTGAAGCTTTCTTT. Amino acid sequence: CSARESWWGNTEAFF.

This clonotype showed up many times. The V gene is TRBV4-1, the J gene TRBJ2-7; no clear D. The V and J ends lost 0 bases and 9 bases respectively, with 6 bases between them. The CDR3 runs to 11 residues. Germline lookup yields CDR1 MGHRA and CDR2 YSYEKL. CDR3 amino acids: CASSQDRVQYF. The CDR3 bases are TGCGCCAGCAGCCAAGATAGAGTGCAGTACTTC.

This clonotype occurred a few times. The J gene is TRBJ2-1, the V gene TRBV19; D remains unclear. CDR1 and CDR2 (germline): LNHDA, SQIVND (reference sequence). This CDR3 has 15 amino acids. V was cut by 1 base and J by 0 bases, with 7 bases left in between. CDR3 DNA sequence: TGTGCCAGTAGTATAGCAGGAAGCTCCTACAATGAGCAGTTCTTC. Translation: CASSIAGSSYNEQFF.

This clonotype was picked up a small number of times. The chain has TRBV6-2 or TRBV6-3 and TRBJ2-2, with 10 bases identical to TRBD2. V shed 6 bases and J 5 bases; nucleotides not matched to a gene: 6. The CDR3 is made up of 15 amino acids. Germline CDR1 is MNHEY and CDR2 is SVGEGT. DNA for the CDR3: TGTGCCAGCAGCCTAGCGGGAGTAAAAACCGGGGAGCTGTTTTTT. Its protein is CASSLAGVKTGELFF.

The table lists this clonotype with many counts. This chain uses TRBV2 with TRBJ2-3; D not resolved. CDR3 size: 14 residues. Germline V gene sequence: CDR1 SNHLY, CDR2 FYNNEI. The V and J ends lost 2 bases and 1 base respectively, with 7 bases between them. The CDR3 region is CASSEWQGTDTQYF. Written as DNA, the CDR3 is TGTGCCAGCAGTGAATGGCAGGGCACAGATACGCAGTATTTT.

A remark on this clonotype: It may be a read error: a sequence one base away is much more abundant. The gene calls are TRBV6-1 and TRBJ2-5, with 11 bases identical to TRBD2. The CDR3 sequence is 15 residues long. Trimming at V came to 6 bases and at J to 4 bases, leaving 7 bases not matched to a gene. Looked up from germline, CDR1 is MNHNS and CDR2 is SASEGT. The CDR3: CASRRTSGSGETQYF. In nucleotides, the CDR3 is TGTGCCAGCAGACGCACTAGCGGGAGCGGAGAGACCCAGTACTTC.

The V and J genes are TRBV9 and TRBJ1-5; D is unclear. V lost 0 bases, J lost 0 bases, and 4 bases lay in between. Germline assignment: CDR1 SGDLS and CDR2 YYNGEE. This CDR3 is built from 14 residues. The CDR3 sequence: CASSVADSNQPQHF. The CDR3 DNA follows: TGTGCCAGCAGCGTAGCAGATAGCAATCAGCCCCAGCATTTT. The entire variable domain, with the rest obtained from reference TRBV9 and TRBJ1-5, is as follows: DSGVTQTPKHLITATGQRVTLRCSPRSGDLSVYWYQQSLDQGLQFLIQYYNGEERAKGNILERFSAQQFPDLHSELNLSSLELGDSALYFCASSVADSNQPQHFGDGTRLSIL.

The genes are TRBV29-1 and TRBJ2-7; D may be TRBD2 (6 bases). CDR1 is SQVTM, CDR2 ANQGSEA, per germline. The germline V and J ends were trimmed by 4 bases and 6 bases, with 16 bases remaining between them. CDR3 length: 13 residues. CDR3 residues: CSVGGGLGGEQYF. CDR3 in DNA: TGCAGCGTTGGGGGAGGTCTAGGTGGCGAGCAGTACTTC.

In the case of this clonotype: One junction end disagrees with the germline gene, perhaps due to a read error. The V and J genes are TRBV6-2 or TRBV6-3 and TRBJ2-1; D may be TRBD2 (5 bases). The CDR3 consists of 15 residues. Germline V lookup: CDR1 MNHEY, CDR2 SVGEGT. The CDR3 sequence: CASSWPLEGHNEQFF. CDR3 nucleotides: TGTGCAAGCAGTTGGCCACTAGAGGGTCACAATGAGCAGTTCTTC.

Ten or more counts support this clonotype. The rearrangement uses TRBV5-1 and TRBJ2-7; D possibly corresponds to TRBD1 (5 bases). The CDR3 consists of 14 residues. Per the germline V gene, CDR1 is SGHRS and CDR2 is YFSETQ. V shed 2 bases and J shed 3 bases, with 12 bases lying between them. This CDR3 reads CASSFNRDSYEQYF. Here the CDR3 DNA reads TGCGCCAGCAGCTTCAACCGTGACAGCTACGAGCAGTACTTC.

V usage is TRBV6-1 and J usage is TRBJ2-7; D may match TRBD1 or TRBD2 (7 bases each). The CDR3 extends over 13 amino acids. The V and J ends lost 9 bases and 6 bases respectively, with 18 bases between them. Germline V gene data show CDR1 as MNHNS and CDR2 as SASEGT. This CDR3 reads CASNLQGRVEQYF. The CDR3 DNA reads TGTGCCAGTAATCTACAGGGGAGGGTCGAGCAGTACTTC.

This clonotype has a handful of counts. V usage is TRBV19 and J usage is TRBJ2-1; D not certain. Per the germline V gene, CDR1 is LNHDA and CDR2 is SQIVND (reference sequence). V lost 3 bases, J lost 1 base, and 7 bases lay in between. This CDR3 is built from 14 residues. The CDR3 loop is CASSMPGSYNEQFF. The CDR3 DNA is TGTGCCAGTAGTATGCCAGGTTCCTACAATGAGCAGTTCTTC.

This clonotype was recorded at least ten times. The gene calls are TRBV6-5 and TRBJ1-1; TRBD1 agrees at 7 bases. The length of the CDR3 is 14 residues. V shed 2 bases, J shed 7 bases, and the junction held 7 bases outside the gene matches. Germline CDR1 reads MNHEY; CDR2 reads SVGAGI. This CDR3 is CASSYQGQLHEAFF. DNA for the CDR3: TGTGCCAGCAGTTACCAGGGACAGCTTCATGAAGCTTTCTTT.

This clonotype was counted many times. DNA of the CDR3: TGTGCCAGCAGCACTCCGAGTCTAGCGAATGAGCAGTTCTTC. This sequence encodes CASSTPSLANEQFF. The gene calls are TRBV6-1 and TRBJ2-1; the D gene is possibly TRBD2 (6 bases). Germline V CDR1 and CDR2: MNHNS, SASEGT. This CDR3 comprises 14 residues. V gave up 6 bases and J gave up 7 bases, with 16 bases separating them.

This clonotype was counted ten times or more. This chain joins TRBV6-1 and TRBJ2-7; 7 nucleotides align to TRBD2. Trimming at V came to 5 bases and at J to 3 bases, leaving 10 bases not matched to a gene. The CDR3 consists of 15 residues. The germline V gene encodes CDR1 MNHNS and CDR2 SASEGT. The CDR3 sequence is CASSTLASGYYEQYF. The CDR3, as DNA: TGTGCCAGCAGTACCCTCGCTAGCGGATACTACGAGCAGTACTTC.